Described below is a single TCR beta chain sequence and its context. Its binding antigen is unknown. Base-call qualities are not available, and no considerably larger clone is one nucleotide away. The record originates from a study of blood T cell repertoires in COVID-19 (dated by TCRdb to about 2020). Turning to the overall study: Samples covering the acute and convalescent phases of COVID-19 were provided by collaborators in the United States, Italy and Spain. HLA class I and class II types, where available, came from metadata supplied by the sample provider rather than from assay-based typing. The prospective study material was composed of cDNA or gDNA derived from T cells, B-cell-depleted T cells, or PBMCs. Nearly every sample came with metadata listing a de-identified subject ID, COVID-19 status, age in years and sex. The samples were drawn from the first 160 participants of the ongoing ImmuneRACE study and from some 1,300 subjects provided by 6 global collaborators. The repertoires were made available in a free public database intended to serve as a resource for research on the immune response to SARS-CoV-2. Deeply sampled blood TCRbeta repertoires from subjects exposed to, actively infected with, or recovered from COVID-19 were included in the dataset. Broader findings and caveats from the paper: The amount of clinical and demographic metadata varied by source and participant and was provided uncurated.

The collaborating institutions used their own protocols to collect whole blood in K2EDTA tubes. For TCRbeta analysis, collaborators shipped samples as frozen whole blood, isolated PBMCs, or DNA extracted from either of those sample types. The immunoSEQ Assay, a bias-controlled multiplex PCR, was used to amplify TCRbeta CDR3 regions from genomic DNA. Regarding the original processing steps: The number of nucleated cells in each sample was estimated by amplification of reference gene primers within the assay. To quantify the absolute abundance of each unique TCRbeta CDR3 rearrangement, sequence reads were collapsed and filtered. For each sample, productive Simpson clonality was calculated as the square root of Simpson's diversity index over productive rearrangements. The clones in this table, taken by TCRdb from immuneACCESS, are in-frame only. Not every clone is retained; where verified, under half of the shortfall comes from an unresolved V gene, and the cause of the rest is unknown. From that table come the V and J calls and clone size; the DNA was used to work out D and trimming. This sample gives about 150,000 clones in total; approximately 80% of them show up just once. In total, the top ten clones hold 3% to 4.5% of the sample.

CDR1 SGHAT and CDR2 FQNNGV were looked up in the germline V gene. V lost 1 base and J lost 1 base, and the count of bases not matched to a germline gene is 4. Inclusive of the bounding cysteine and phenylalanine, the CDR3 is 17 residues long. CDR3 DNA only is kept here, 51 bases in frame from base 1. The chain links TRBV11-2 with TRBJ2-3, with 11 junctional bases fitting TRBD2. The sequenced sample was peripheral blood. The receptor was isolated from a woman aged 80 or over with acute or convalescent COVID-19. This receptor carries the CDR3 CASSLGLAGGGTDTQYF. The nucleotide sequence reads as follows: TGTGCCAGCAGCTTAGGGCTAGCGGGGGGAGGCACAGATACGCAGTATTTT. Outside the CDR3, residues come from the reference TRBV11-2 and TRBJ2-3 proteins, so the full variable domain is: EAGVAQSPRYKIIEKRQSVAFWCNPISGHATLYWYQQILGQGPKLLIQFQNNGVVDDSQLPKDRFSAERLKGVDSTLKIQPAKLEDSAVYLCASSLGLAGGGTDTQYFGPGTRLTVL.